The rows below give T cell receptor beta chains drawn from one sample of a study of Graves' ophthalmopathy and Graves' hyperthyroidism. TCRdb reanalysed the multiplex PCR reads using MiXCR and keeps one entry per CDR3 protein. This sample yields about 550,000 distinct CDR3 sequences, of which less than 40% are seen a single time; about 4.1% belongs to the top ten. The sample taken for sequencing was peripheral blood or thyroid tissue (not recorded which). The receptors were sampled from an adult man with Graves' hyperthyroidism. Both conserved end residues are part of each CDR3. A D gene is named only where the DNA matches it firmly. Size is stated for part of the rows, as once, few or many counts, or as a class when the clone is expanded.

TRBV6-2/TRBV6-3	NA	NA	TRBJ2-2	TGTGCCAGCAGTTACGCCGTAGGGGTTAACACCGGGGAGCTGTTTTTT	CASSYAVGVNTGELFF
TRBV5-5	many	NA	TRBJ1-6	TGTGCCAGCAGCTTCGACGGAGGTAATTCACCCCTCCACTTT	CASSFDGGNSPLHF
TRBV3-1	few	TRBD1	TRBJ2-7	TGTGCCAGCAGACGTGACTCGGGACAGGGGGCCTACGAGCAGTACTTC	CASRRDSGQGAYEQYF
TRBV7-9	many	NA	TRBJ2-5	TGTGCCAGCAGCTTAGCCGGACCCCAAGAGACCCAGTACTTC	CASSLAGPQETQYF
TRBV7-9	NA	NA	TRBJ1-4	TGTGCCAGCGGGCCAGGGAGGGGAAAACTGTTTTTT	CASGPGRGKLFF
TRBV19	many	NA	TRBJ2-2	TGTGCCAGTAGTACCAGAGTCACCGGGGAGCTGTTTTTT	CASSTRVTGELFF
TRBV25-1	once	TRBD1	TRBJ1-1	TGTGCCAGTCGTCAGGGGGGGGGGATCACTGAAGCTTTCTTT	CASRQGGGITEAFF
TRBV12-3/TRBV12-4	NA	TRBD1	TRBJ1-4	TGTGCCAGCAGTTTAGCCCAGGGGGCTCGGCAAGAAAAACTGTTTTTT	CASSLAQGARQEKLFF
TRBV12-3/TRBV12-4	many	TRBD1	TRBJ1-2	TGTGCCAGCACTCTCGGTATAGGGGGCGGCTACACCTTC	CASTLGIGGGYTF
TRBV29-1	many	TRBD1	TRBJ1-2	TGCAGCGTTGAAGTGGGACAGGGGCGTTATGGCTACACCTTC	CSVEVGQGRYGYTF
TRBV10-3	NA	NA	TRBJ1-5	TGTGCCATCAGCCGAGGTGAGGCCGTCGGGGAGACCCAGCATTTT	CAISRGEAVGETQHF
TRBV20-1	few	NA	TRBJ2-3	TGCAGTGCCCCAACAACTAGTGTAGTGGGTACGCAGTATTTT	CSAPTTSVVGTQYF
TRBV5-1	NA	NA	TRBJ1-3	TGCGCCAGCAGCTCACCGGGACCATTAAGCTCTGGAAACACCATATATTTT	CASSSPGPLSSGNTIYF
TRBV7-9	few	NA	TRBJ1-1	TGTGCCAGCAGTTTCTCTATGGGGAACACTGAAGCTTTCTTT	CASSFSMGNTEAFF
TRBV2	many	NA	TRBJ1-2	TGTGCCAGCAGTGAGACAGTCAACTATGGCTACACCTTC	CASSETVNYGYTF
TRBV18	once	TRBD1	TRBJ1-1	TGTGCCAGCTCACCAAGGGACAGGGAGGTCACTGAAGCTCTCTTT	CASSPRDREVTEALF
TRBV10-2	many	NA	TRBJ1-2	TGCGCCAGCAGTGAGGGGGGGCGGGATGGCTACACCTTC	CASSEGGRDGYTF
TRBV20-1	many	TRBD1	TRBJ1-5	TGCAGTGCTAGGACAGGGGACAATCAGCCCCAGCATTTT	CSARTGDNQPQHF
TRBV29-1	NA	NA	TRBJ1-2	TGCAGCCAAGATTGGGGGGCTCACGGCTACACCTTC	CSQDWGAHGYTF
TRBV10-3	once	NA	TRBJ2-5	TGTGCCAGCAGTCAGGACGGTCAGACGGAGACCCAGTACTTC	CASSQDGQTETQYF
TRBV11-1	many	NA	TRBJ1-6	TGTGCCAGCAGCCGCAGAAATTTTGATTCACCCCTCCACTTT	CASSRRNFDSPLHF
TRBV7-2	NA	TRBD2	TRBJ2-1	TGTGCCAGCAGCCAGGTGGCTAGCGGGAACAATGAGCAGTTCTTC	CASSQVASGNNEQFF
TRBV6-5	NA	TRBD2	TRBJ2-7	TGTGCCAGCACCAGCGGGATGTTTGATACGCAGTACTTC	CASTSGMFDTQYF
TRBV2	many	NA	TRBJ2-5	TGTGCCAGCAGCCCTGAAATCGGGGAGACCCAGTACTTC	CASSPEIGETQYF
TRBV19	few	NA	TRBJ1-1	TGTGCCAGCAAACTGGGCCCGAACACTGAAGCTTTCTTT	CASKLGPNTEAFF
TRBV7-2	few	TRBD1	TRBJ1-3	TGTGCCAGCAGCAAGACTTGGGACAGAGGCTCTGGAAACACCATATATTTT	CASSKTWDRGSGNTIYF
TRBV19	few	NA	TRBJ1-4	TGTGCCAGTAGTATAGATGGCGTAGGGGTCGGAGAAAAACTGTTTTTT	CASSIDGVGVGEKLFF
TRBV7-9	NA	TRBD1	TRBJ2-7	TGTGCCAGCAGCTTCCGGGACAGGAGCTCCTACGAGCAGTACTTC	CASSFRDRSSYEQYF
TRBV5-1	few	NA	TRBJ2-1	NA	CASSWGSGTSGRVAFF
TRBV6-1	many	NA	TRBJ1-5	TGTGCCAGCAGTGAGCTACATGCCTTAGCGGATCAGCCCCAGCATTTT	CASSELHALADQPQHF
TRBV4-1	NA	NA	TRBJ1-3	TGCGCCAGCAGCCAAGCCCAAGGACAGCCTGCCTCTGGAAACACCATATATTTT	CASSQAQGQPASGNTIYF
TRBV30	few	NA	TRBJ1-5	TGTGCCTGGAGTGTCCGTCGGGGGGGGCAAAATCAGCCCCAGCATTTT	CAWSVRRGGQNQPQHF
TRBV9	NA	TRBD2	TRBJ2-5	TGTGCCAGCAGCGTAGGCCCTCTAGCGGGGGGAGAGACCCAGTACTTC	CASSVGPLAGGETQYF
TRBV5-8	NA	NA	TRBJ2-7	TGTGCCAGCAGCTTGGAAGGGGGGGCAGGGTCCTACGAGCAGTACTTC	CASSLEGGAGSYEQYF
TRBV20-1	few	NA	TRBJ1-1	TGCAGTGCTAAACGGGTTGCAGGGACCATGAACACTGAAGCTTTCTTT	CSAKRVAGTMNTEAFF
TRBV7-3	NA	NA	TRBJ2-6	TGTGCCAGCAGCCCAGACGGGACTGGGGCCAACGTCCTGACTTTC	CASSPDGTGANVLTF
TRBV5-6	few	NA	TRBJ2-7	TGTGCCAGCAGCTTTCACCCGGGGACCTCCTACGAGCAGTACTTC	CASSFHPGTSYEQYF
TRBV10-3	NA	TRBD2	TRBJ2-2	TGTGCCAGCAGTTACCCCAGAAGCGGGGGCGCGAACACCGGGGAGCTGTTTTTT	CASSYPRSGGANTGELFF
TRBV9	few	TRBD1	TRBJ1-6	TGTGCCAGCAGCGTAGGGCCAGGGGGCTTTTCACCCCTCCACTTT	CASSVGPGGFSPLHF
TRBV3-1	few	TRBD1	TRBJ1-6	TGTGCCAGCAGCCAGGGACAGAACTATAATTCACCCCTCCACTTT	CASSQGQNYNSPLHF
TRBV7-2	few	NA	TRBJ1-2	TGTGCCAGCAGCTCCAAACAGGCCTTCCTCTATGGCTACACCTTC	CASSSKQAFLYGYTF
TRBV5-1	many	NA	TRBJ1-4	TGCGCCAGCAGCTTGGACAGGCCACATGAAAAACTGTTTTTT	CASSLDRPHEKLFF
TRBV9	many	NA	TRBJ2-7	TGTGCCAGCAGCGTAGGGTCTGCGTCCGTCTACGAGCAGTACTTC	CASSVGSASVYEQYF
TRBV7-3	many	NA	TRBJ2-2	TGTGCCACTTCCCGGGACAACACCGGGGAGCTGTTTTTT	CATSRDNTGELFF
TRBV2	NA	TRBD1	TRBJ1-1	TGTGCCAGAGCGGACAGGGAGAATGAAGCTTTCTTT	CARADRENEAFF
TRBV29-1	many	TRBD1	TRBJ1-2	TGCAGCGTTCTGCGAGGACAGGGAGGCTATGGCTACACCTTC	CSVLRGQGGYGYTF
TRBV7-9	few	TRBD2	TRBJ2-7	TGTGCCAGCAGCGCTAGCGGTGAATCCTACGAGCAGTACTTC	CASSASGESYEQYF
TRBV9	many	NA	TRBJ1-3	TGTGCCAGCAGCCTCCGGGAAGGACACCACTCTGGAAACACCATATATTTT	CASSLREGHHSGNTIYF
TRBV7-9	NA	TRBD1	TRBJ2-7	TGTGCCAGCAGTCCTCCCGGGACAGTTTCCTACGAGCAGTACTTC	CASSPPGTVSYEQYF
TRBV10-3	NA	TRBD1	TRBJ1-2	TGTGCCATCAGCCCGAGGAGGGGTACAGGGGGGACCTATGGCTACACCTTC	CAISPRRGTGGTYGYTF
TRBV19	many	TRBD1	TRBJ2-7	TGTGCCAGTACCGGGACAGGGACCTACGAGCAGTACTTC	CASTGTGTYEQYF
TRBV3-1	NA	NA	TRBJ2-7	TGTGCCAGCAGCCAAGAGTCGGCGGGACGCTCCTACGAGCAGTACTTC	CASSQESAGRSYEQYF
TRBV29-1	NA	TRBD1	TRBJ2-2	TGCAGCGCCGACAGGGGGAACACCGGGGAGCTGTTTTTT	CSADRGNTGELFF
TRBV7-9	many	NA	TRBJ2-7	TGTGCCAGCAGCCCGCACCGCGGTTTGGCCTCCTACGAGCAGTACTTC	CASSPHRGLASYEQYF
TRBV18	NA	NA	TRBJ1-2	TGTGCCAGCTCACCTAATGAGAGGGGCTACACCTTC	CASSPNERGYTF